The source of this TCR beta chain is a study of identical twins. This clonotype was counted only a few times. TCRdb reprocessed the 5' RACE reads via MiXCR and lists one record per CDR3 protein. In the table there are roughly 770,000 distinct CDR3 sequences, around a sixth of which are singletons. CDR3 size: 16 residues. The junction had 9 bases not matched to a gene; V was cut back by 3 bases and J by 3 bases. The sample also formed part of further work on T cells expressing NK-cell markers. Per that study: Alpha-beta TCR T cells were the sole sorting target in several experiments, owing to an anti-gamma-delta TCR antibody.

The chain employs TRBV12-3 or TRBV12-4 and TRBJ2-3; 7 bases agree with TRBD2. This sequence originates from a woman under 30 in good health. Input material: PBMCs. CDR3 region: CASSFAGTGRTDTQYF. CDR3 DNA sequence: TGTGCCAGCAGTTTCGCGGGGACCGGGAGGACAGATACGCAGTATTTT.